The next 20 T cell receptor beta chains were all read from a single sample in a study of graft-versus-host responses after intestinal transplantation (dated by TCRdb to the early 2020s). To prepare the library, the immunoSEQ multiplex PCR assay was applied. The table comes from immuneACCESS by way of TCRdb, which keeps in-frame sequences with V and J called. Part of the clones is missing from these tables; in studies checked, under half for an unresolved V gene and the rest for unknown reasons. The sample table lists 90,000 to 95,000 clones, around nine tenths of them with a count of one. The ten largest clones add up to around 5.8% of the sample. These receptors have no known antigen. Interpreted using the paper, the time point label stands for: cells obtained before transplantation from donor or recipient. The sample here was unstimulated CD8+ T cells sorted from spleen or lymph node cells, taken before intestinal transplant. Receptor source: a human donor who received an intestinal transplant.

This clone was detected only once. The rearrangement uses TRBV9 and TRBJ2-5; TRBD2 matches 12 bases. Germline lookup yields CDR1 SGDLS and CDR2 YYNGEE. The trim removed 7 bases at V and 4 bases at J, leaving 11 bases unmatched. This CDR3 region has 16 residues. The CDR3 DNA follows: TGTGCCAGCTCCCCCGCGACTAGCGGGAGTGGAGAGACCCAGTACTTC. Translation: CASSPATSGSGETQYF.

In this sample, this clone turned up once. This chain joins TRBV9 and TRBJ2-1; possibly TRBD2 for D (6 bases). Trimming shortened V by 0 bases and J by 7 bases, and 11 bases separated the two germline ends. Germline CDR1 SGDLS, CDR2 YYNGEE. This CDR3 comprises 14 residues. CDR3 DNA sequence: TGTGCCAGCAGCGTAGAAGAGGGGAGGAATGAGCAGTTCTTC. This sequence encodes CASSVEEGRNEQFF.

Note on this clone: The same CDR3 can be traced to other DNA sequences in this sample. The chain couples TRBV6-6 to TRBJ2-3, with 8 positions matching TRBD2. With 6 bases clipped from V and 5 bases from J, the junction kept 13 bases outside the gene matches. Germline V lookup: CDR1 MNHNY, CDR2 SVGAGI (reference sequence). This CDR3 spans 16 amino acids. This chain's CDR3 is CASSAAEAGVQDTQYF. For the CDR3, the DNA is TGTGCCAGCAGCGCCGCCGAAGCGGGAGTGCAAGATACGCAGTATTTT.

The chain employs TRBV5-4 and TRBJ1-2; D uncertain. V was cut by 0 bases and J by 4 bases, with 10 bases left in between. The CDR3 is 14 amino acids. Germline-derived CDR1 and CDR2 are SGHNT and YYREEE (reference sequence). Here the CDR3 reads CASSLESEGYGYTF. The CDR3 DNA reads as TGTGCCAGCAGCTTGGAGAGTGAGGGCTATGGCTACACCTTC.

This chain uses TRBV5-5 with TRBJ2-7; no firm D call. Germline CDR1 SGHKS, CDR2 YYEKEE (reference sequence). The CDR3 is 13 residues long. V was pared by 1 base and J by 3 bases, with 8 bases between. The chain's CDR3 is CASSLPISYEQYF. CDR3 DNA: TGTGCCAGCAGCTTGCCCATCAGCTACGAGCAGTACTTC.

The gene calls are TRBV2 and TRBJ2-6, with D uncertain. The germline V gene has CDR1 SNHLY and CDR2 FYNNEI. This CDR3 region has 14 residues. Trimming cost V 10 bases and J 0 bases, with 10 bases left between them. This CDR3 reads CAISHNSGANVLTF. In DNA form, the CDR3 reads TGTGCCATTTCCCACAACTCTGGGGCCAACGTCCTGACTTTC. The full variable domain, with the rest looked up from reference TRBV2 and TRBJ2-6, is EPEVTQTPSHQVTQMGQEVILRCVPISNHLYFYWYRQILGQKVEFLVSFYNNEISEKSEIFDDQFSVERPDGSNFTLKIRSTKLEDSAMYFCAISHNSGANVLTFGAGSRLTVL.

This chain connects TRBV7-9 to TRBJ1-2; TRBD1 matches at 7 bases. Losses at the gene ends were 5 bases for V and 6 bases for J; bases not matched to a gene: 9. The CDR3 spans 14 residues. Germline V gene sequence: CDR1 SEHNR, CDR2 FQNEAQ (reference sequence). CDR3 nucleotide sequence: TGTGCCAGCAGCGCTACAGGGGAGGGTAATGGCTACACCTTC. It specifies CASSATGEGNGYTF. Variable domain in full (rest from reference TRBV7-9 and TRBJ1-2): DTGVSQNPRHKITKRGQNVTFRCDPISEHNRLYWYRQTLGQGPEFLTYFQNEAQLEKSRLLSDRFSAERPKGSFSTLEIQRTEQGDSAMYLCASSATGEGNGYTFGSGTRLTVV.

The chain couples TRBV9 to TRBJ2-3; TRBD2 might be the D (5 bases). The CDR3 covers 12 residues. V was shortened by 4 bases and J by 14 bases, with 17 bases between the two germline ends. Per germline, CDR1 SGDLS and CDR2 YYNGEE. The CDR3 DNA reads as TGTGCCAGCAGCCCAGGACCCAACGGGGTGTATTTT. Translated, it gives CASSPGPNGVYF.

The chain links TRBV28 to TRBJ2-7; D possibly uses TRBD1 or TRBD2 (5 bases each). Germline CDR1 MDHEN, CDR2 SYDVKM. The length of the CDR3 is 15 residues. The V and J ends lost 3 bases and 2 bases respectively, with 14 bases between them. CDR3 region: CASSLDRDRAYEQYF. CDR3 DNA: TGTGCCAGCAGTTTGGACCGGGACCGCGCCTACGAGCAGTACTTC.

The V call is TRBV6-5, the J call TRBJ1-2; D may be TRBD1 (6 bases). V was cut by 8 bases and J by 5 bases, with 15 bases left in between. This CDR3 is built from 13 residues. Looked up from germline, CDR1 is MNHEY and CDR2 is SVGAGI. CDR3 nucleotide sequence: TGTGCCAGCGGGGGAGGGGGAGGTTATGGCTACACCTTC. This encodes CASGGGGGYGYTF.

The rearrangement joins TRBV5-1 to TRBJ2-3; 13 nucleotides line up with TRBD2. The ends lost 4 bases at V and 2 bases at J; junction bases unmatched: 4. The germline V gene encodes CDR1 SGHRS and CDR2 YFSETQ. This CDR3 has 16 residues. This CDR3 reads CASSPGTSGITDTQYF. CDR3 sequence (DNA): TGCGCCAGCAGCCCAGGGACTAGCGGGATCACAGATACGCAGTATTTT.

The rearrangement uses TRBV9 and TRBJ1-6; no clear D. Trimming removed 0 bases at V and 2 bases at J, with 12 bases between. Germline V gene lookup returns CDR1 SGDLS and CDR2 YYNGEE. CDR3 length equals 17 residues. The CDR3 coding sequence is TGTGCCAGCAGCGTAGAAGGAAGTTTCACCTATAATTCACCCCTCCACTTT. It is translated as CASSVEGSFTYNSPLHF.

V gene TRBV6-1 combines with J gene TRBJ1-5, with 10 bases fitting TRBD1. The J segment lost 6 bases and the V segment lost 7 bases, leaving 6 bases of the junction unmatched. Germline V lookup: CDR1 MNHNS, CDR2 SASEGT. The CDR3 is 14 residues long. CDR3: CASNDRGRTQPQHF. CDR3 DNA sequence: TGTGCCAGCAACGACAGGGGGCGCACTCAGCCCCAGCATTTT.

J is TRBJ2-7 and V is TRBV2; TRBD2 agrees at 8 bases. The germline V gene has CDR1 SNHLY and CDR2 FYNNEI. V lost 8 bases and J lost 2; bases outside the gene matches: 5. The CDR3 has 13 amino acids. CDR3 coding DNA: TGTGCCAGCCGCCGGGAGGGTACCTACGAGCAGTACTTC. This codes for CASRREGTYEQYF.

In nucleotides, the CDR3 is TGTGCCAGTAGTATAAGAGCGGGGGACTATGGCTACACCTTC. Translating it yields CASSIRAGDYGYTF. The V gene is TRBV19, the J gene TRBJ1-2, with a tentative D call TRBD1 (5 bases). The V and J ends lost 2 bases and 3 bases respectively, with 10 bases between them. CDR1 is LNHDA, CDR2 SQIVND, per germline (reference sequence). The CDR3 is made up of 14 amino acids.

This rearrangement joins TRBV19 to TRBJ2-2; unclear D gene. V lost 8 bases, J lost 5 bases, and 12 bases lay in between. This CDR3 has 13 residues. CDR1 is LNHDA, CDR2 SQIVND, per germline (reference sequence). The CDR3 bases are TGTGCCAGTCTAAGTCCAGAAACCGGGGAGCTGTTTTTT. This sequence encodes CASLSPETGELFF.

The chain recombines TRBV7-3 with TRBJ2-7; perhaps TRBD1 as D (7 bases). Per the germline V gene, CDR1 is SGHTA and CDR2 is FQGTGA. Trimming shortened V by 6 bases and J by 4 bases, and 16 bases separated the two germline ends. CDR3 length: 14 amino acids. The CDR3 sequence is CASSPEGAGYEQYF. The CDR3 region has the DNA TGTGCCAGCAGTCCGGAGGGGGCTGGGTACGAGCAGTACTTC.

This chain uses TRBV19 with TRBJ1-6; D not resolved. This CDR3 contains 19 residues. CDR1 and CDR2 (germline): LNHDA, SQIVND (reference sequence). V lost 5 bases to trimming and J lost 0 bases, with 20 bases between them. In DNA form, the CDR3 reads TGTGCCAGTAGTCCGAGAAGGTGGCGGGTTAGCTCCTATAATTCACCCCTCCACTTT. Its protein product is CASSPRRWRVSSYNSPLHF.

The V gene is TRBV12-5, the J gene TRBJ2-7; weak D call: TRBD1 (5 bases). From germline, CDR1 is LGHNT and CDR2 FRNRAP. V was shortened by 3 bases and J by 3 bases, with 12 bases between the two germline ends. CDR3 length: 14 residues. CDR3 sequence: CASGFDGANYEQYF. CDR3 coding DNA: TGTGCTAGTGGTTTTGATGGGGCAAACTACGAGCAGTACTTC.

The chain employs TRBV5-6 and TRBJ2-7; D gene unclear. CDR1 is SGHDT and CDR2 is YYEEEE in the germline V gene. CDR3 length equals 13 residues. Trimming removed 0 bases at V and 0 bases at J, with 4 bases between. The DNA of the CDR3 is TGTGCCAGCAGCTTGGCGAACTCCTACGAGCAGTACTTC. Its translation: CASSLANSYEQYF. The complete variable domain, with remaining parts taken from reference TRBV5-6 and TRBJ2-7, reads DAGVTQSPTHLIKTRGQQVTLRCSPKSGHDTVSWYQQALGQGPQFIFQYYEEEERQRGNFPDRFSGHQFPNYSSELNVNALLLGDSALYLCASSLANSYEQYFGPGTRLTVT.